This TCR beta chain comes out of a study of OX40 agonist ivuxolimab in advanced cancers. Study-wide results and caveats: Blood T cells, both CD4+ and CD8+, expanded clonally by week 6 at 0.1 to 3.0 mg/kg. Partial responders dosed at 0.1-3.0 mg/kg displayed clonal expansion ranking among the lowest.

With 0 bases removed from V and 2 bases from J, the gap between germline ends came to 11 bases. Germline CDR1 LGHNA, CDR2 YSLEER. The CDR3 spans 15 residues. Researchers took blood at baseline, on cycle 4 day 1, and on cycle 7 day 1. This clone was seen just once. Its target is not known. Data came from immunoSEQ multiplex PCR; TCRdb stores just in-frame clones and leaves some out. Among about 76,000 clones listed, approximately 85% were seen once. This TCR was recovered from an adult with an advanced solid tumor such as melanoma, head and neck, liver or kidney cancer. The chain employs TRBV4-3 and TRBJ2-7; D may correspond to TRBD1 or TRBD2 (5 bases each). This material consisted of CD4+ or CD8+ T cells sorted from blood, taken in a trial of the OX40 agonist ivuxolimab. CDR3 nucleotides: TGCGCCAGCAGCCAAGAGGGGACGGCCCCCTACGAGCAGTACTTC. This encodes CASSQEGTAPYEQYF.